The source of this TCR beta chain is a study of blood T cell repertoires in COVID-19. Study in general: There were acute and convalescent COVID-19 samples, and they came from the United States, Italy and Spain. From T cells, B-cell-depleted T cells, or PBMCs came the material, which was cDNA or gDNA.

Germline CDR1 and CDR2: MNHEY and SVGAGI. The CDR3 runs to 15 residues. Trimming shortened V by 5 bases and J by 10 bases, and 21 bases separated the two germline ends. Source study methods: Cell counts per sample came from amplifying reference gene primers. Assay: immunoSEQ multiplex PCR; the TCRdb copy retains only in-frame clones and omits some. Clone size and V and J calls were adopted from that table, with D and trimming inferred from the DNA. The sample yields some 460,000 clones, around 89% seen once. This clonotype was sampled from a woman aged 25 to 39 with acute or convalescent COVID-19. Sequencing was done on a sample of peripheral blood. J is TRBJ2-1 and V is TRBV6-5; D ambiguous. The CDR3 loop is CASSPRLGSMTEQFF. The CDR3 DNA follows: TGTGCCAGCAGTCCAAGGCTAGGCTCTATGACGGAGCAGTTCTTC.